Included here is one T cell receptor beta chain sequence, with context. Its specificity is not known. CDR1 is SEHNR, CDR2 FQNEAQ, per germline (reference sequence). The CDR3 sequence is 15 residues long. The V end lost 3 bases, the J end lost 0 bases, and 11 bases lay between the germline ends. Using immunoSEQ multiplex PCR, the repertoire was profiled, and TCRdb retains in-frame clones only, with some absent. This sample has about 1 million clones, with around 75% found just once. This entry comes from a study of shared clonotypes between healthy human individuals. Study-wide results and caveats: As a rule, naive subsets had a larger estimated richness than memory subsets.

The sequenced material came from memory CD4+ T cells sorted from blood. The subset: CD45RA-negative fraction. The clonotype was recovered from a man between 18 and 29 years old in good health. The rearrangement uses TRBV7-9 and TRBJ1-1; D gene unclear. CDR3 bases: TGTGCCAGCAGCTTTGCAGCCAACATGAACACTGAAGCTTTCTTT. The encoded protein is CASSFAANMNTEAFF.